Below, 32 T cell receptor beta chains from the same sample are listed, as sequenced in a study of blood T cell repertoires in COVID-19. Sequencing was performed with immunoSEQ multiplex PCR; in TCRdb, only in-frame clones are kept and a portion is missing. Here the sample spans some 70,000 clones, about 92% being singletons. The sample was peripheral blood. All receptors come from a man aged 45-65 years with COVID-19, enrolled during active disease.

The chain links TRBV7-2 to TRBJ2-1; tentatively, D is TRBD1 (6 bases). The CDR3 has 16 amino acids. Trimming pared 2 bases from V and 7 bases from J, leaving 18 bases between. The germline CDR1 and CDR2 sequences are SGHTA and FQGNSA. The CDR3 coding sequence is TGTGCCAGCAGCTTACGACGGGACGTCAGGGGTAATGAGCAGTTCTTC. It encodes CASSLRRDVRGNEQFF.

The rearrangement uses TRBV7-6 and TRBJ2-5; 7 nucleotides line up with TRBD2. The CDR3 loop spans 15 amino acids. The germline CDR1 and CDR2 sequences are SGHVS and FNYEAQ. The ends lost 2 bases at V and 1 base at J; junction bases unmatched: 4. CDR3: CASSLMASGQETQYF. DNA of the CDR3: TGTGCCAGCAGCTTAATGGCTAGCGGCCAAGAGACCCAGTACTTC.

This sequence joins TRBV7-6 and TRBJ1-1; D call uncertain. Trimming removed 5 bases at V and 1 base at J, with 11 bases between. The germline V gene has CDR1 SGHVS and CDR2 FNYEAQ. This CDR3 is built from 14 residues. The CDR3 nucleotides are TGTGCCAGCAGCCCTGTACGGAGGAACACTGAAGCTTTCTTT. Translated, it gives CASSPVRRNTEAFF.

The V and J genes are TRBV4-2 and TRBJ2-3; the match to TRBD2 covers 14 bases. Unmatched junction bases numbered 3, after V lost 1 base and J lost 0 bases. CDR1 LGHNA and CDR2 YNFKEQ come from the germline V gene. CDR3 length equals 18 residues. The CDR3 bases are TGTGCCAGCAGCCAAGGACTAGCGGGAGGGCCTAGCACAGATACGCAGTATTTT. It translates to CASSQGLAGGPSTDTQYF.

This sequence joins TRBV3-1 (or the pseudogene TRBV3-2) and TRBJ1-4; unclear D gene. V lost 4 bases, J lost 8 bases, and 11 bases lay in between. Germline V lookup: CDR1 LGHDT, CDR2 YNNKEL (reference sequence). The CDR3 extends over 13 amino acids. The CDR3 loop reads CASSPLPGEKLFF. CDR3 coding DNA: TGTGCCAGCAGCCCTTTACCGGGGGAAAAACTGTTTTTT.

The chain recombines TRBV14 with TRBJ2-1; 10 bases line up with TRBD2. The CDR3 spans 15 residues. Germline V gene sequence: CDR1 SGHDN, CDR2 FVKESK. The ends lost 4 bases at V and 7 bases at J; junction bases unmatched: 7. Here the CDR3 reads CASSLPGLASNEQFF. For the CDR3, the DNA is TGTGCCAGCAGCCTACCGGGACTAGCGTCGAATGAGCAGTTCTTC. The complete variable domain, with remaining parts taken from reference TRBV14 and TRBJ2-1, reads EAGVTQFPSHSVIEKGQTVTLRCDPISGHDNLYWYRRVMGKEIKFLLHFVKESKQDESGMPNNRFLAERTGGTYSTLKVQPAELEDSGVYFCASSLPGLASNEQFFGPGTRLTVL.

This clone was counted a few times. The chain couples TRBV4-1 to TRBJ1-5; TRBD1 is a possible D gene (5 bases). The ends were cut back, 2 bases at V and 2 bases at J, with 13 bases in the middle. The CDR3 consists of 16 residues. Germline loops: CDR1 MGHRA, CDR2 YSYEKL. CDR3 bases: TGCGCCAGCAGCCAAAGCGGGGGGGTAGGCAATCAGCCCCAGCATTTT. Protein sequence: CASSQSGGVGNQPQHF.

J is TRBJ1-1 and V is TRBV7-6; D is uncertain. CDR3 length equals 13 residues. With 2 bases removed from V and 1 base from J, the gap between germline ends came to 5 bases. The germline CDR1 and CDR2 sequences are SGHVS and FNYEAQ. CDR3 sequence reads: CASSLSQNTEAFF. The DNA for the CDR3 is TGTGCCAGCAGCTTATCCCAGAACACTGAAGCTTTCTTT.

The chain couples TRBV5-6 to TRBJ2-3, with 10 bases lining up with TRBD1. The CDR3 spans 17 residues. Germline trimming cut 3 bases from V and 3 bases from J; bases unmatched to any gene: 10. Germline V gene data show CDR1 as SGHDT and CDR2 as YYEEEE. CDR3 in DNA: TGTGCCAGCAGCTGGCCTCCGGGACAGGGGAGGACAGATACGCAGTATTTT. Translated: CASSWPPGQGRTDTQYF. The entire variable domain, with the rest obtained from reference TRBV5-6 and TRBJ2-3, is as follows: DAGVTQSPTHLIKTRGQQVTLRCSPKSGHDTVSWYQQALGQGPQFIFQYYEEEERQRGNFPDRFSGHQFPNYSSELNVNALLLGDSALYLCASSWPPGQGRTDTQYFGPGTRLTVL.

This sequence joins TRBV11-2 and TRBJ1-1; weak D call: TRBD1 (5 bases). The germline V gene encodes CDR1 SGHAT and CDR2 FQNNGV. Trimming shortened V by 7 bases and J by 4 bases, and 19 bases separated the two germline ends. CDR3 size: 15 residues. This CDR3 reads CASTPTGHARTEAFF. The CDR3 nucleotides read TGTGCCAGCACCCCGACCGGACATGCCCGCACTGAAGCTTTCTTT.

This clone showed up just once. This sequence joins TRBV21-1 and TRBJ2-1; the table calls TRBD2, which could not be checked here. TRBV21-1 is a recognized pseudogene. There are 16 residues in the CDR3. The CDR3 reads CASSRLAGLSYNEQFF. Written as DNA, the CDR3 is TGTGCCAGCAGCCGACTAGCGGGCCTCTCCTACAATGAGCAGTTCTTC.

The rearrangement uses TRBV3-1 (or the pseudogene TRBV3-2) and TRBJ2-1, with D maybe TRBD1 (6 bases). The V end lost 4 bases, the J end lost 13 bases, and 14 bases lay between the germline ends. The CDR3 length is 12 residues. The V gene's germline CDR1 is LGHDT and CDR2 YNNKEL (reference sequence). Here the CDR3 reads CASSLVGATQFF. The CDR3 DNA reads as TGTGCCAGCAGCCTGGTGGGGGCCACACAGTTCTTC.

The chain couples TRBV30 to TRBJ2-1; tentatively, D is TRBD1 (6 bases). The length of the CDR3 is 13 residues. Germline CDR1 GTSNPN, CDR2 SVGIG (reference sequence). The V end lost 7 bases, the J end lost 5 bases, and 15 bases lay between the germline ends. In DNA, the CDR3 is TGTGCCTCACCGATTCGGACAGACAATGAGCAGTTCTTC. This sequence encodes CASPIRTDNEQFF.

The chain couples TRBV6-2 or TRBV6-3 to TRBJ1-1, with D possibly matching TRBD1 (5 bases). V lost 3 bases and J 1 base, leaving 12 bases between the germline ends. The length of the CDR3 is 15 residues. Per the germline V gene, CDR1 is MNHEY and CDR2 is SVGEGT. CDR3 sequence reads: CASSYKGRENTEAFF. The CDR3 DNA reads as TGTGCCAGCAGTTATAAGGGCAGGGAGAACACTGAAGCTTTCTTT.

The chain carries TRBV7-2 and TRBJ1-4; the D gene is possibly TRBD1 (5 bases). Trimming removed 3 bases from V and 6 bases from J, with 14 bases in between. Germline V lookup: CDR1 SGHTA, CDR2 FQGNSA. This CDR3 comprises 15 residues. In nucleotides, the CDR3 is TGTGCCAGCAGCTTCCAGGGTTTGGGCGATGAAAAACTGTTTTTT. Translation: CASSFQGLGDEKLFF. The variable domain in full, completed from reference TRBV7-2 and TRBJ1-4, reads GAGVSQSPSNKVTEKGKDVELRCDPISGHTALYWYRQSLGQGLEFLIYFQGNSAPDKSGLPSDRFSAERTGGSVSTLTIQRTQQEDSAVYLCASSFQGLGDEKLFFGSGTQLSVL.

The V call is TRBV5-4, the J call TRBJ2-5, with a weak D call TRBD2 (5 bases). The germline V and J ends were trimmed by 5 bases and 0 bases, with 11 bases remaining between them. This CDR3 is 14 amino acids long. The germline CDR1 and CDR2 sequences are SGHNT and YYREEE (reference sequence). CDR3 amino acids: CASREDLYQETQYF. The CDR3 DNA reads TGTGCCAGCAGGGAGGACCTGTACCAAGAGACCCAGTACTTC.

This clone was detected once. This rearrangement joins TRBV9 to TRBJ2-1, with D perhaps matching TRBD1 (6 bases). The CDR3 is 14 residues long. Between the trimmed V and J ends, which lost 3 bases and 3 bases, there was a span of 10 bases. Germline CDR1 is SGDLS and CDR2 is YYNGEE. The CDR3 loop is CASSERTVYNEQFF. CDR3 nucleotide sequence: TGTGCCAGCAGCGAAAGGACAGTCTACAATGAGCAGTTCTTC.

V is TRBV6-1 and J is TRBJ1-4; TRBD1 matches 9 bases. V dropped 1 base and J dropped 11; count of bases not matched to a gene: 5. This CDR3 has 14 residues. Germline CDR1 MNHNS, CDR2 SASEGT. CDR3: CASSEEQGARKLFF. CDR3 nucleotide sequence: TGTGCCAGCAGTGAAGAACAGGGGGCGCGGAAACTGTTTTTT.

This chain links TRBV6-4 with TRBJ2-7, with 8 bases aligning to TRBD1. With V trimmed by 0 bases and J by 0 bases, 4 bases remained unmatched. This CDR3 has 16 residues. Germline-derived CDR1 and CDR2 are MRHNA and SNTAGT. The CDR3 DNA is TGTGCCAGCAGTGACTCACGGGACAGGACCTCCTACGAGCAGTACTTC. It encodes CASSDSRDRTSYEQYF.

The CDR3 loop reads CASSQRWGLHTIYF. For the CDR3, the DNA is TGCGCCAGCAGCCAGAGATGGGGCCTTCACACCATATATTTT. The chain links TRBV4-3 to TRBJ1-3, with TRBD1 as a possible D gene (5 bases). The V gene's germline CDR1 is LGHNA and CDR2 YSLEER. The CDR3 runs to 14 residues. V was pared by 3 bases and J by 8 bases, with 14 bases between.

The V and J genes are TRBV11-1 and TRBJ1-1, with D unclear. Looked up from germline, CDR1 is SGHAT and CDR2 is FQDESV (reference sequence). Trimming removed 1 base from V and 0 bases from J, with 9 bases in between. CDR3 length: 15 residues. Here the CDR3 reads CASSLVEGLNTEAFF. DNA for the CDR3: TGTGCCAGCAGCTTAGTCGAGGGATTGAACACTGAAGCTTTCTTT. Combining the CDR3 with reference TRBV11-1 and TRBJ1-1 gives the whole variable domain EAEVAQSPRYKITEKSQAVAFWCDPISGHATLYWYRQILGQGPELLVQFQDESVVDDSQLPKDRFSAERLKGVDSTLKIQPAELGDSAMYLCASSLVEGLNTEAFFGQGTRLTVV.

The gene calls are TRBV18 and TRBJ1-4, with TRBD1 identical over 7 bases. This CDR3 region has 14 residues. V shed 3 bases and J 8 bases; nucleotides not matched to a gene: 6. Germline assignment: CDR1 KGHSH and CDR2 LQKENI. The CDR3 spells CASSPTGHREKLFF. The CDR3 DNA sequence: TGTGCCAGCTCACCGACAGGGCACCGCGAAAAACTGTTTTTT.

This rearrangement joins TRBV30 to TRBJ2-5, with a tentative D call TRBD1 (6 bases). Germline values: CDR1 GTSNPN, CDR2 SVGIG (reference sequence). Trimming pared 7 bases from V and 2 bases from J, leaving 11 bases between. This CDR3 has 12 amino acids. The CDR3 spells CASNREQETQYF. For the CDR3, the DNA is TGTGCCTCAAACAGGGAGCAAGAGACCCAGTACTTC.

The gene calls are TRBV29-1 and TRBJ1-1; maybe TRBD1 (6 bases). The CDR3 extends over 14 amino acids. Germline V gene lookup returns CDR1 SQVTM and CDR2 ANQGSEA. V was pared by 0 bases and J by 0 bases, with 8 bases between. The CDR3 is CSVEEGGMNTEAFF. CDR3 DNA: TGCAGCGTTGAAGAAGGGGGAATGAACACTGAAGCTTTCTTT. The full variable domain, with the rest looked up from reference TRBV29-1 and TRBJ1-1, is SAVISQKPSRDICQRGTSLTIQCQVDSQVTMMFWYRQQPGQSLTLIATANQGSEATYESGFVIDKFPISRPNLTFSTLTVSNMSPEDSSIYLCSVEEGGMNTEAFFGQGTRLTVV.

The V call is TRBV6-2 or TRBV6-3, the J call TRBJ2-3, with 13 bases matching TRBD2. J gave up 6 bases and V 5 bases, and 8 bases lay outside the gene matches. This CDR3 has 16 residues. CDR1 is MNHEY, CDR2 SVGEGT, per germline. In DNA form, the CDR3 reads TGTGCCAGCAGTCTGGGACTAGCGGGAATCGGCGATACGCAGTATTTT. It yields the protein CASSLGLAGIGDTQYF.

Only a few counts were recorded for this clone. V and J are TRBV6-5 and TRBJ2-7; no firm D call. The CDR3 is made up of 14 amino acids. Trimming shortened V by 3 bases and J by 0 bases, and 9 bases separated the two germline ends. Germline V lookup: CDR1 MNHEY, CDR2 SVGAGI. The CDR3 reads CASSYQESSYEQYF. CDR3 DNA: TGTGCCAGCAGTTATCAGGAAAGCTCCTACGAGCAGTACTTC.

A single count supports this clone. In DNA form, the CDR3 reads TGTGCCAGCAGCTTAGTTCGCGGGAGATACGAGCAGTACTTC. Translation: CASSLVRGRYEQYF. This chain joins TRBV7-2 and TRBJ2-7; 7 nucleotides align to TRBD2. The CDR3 is made up of 14 amino acids. Per germline, CDR1 SGHTA and CDR2 FQGNSA. V lost 1 base to trimming and J lost 4 bases; unmatched junction nucleotides: 4.

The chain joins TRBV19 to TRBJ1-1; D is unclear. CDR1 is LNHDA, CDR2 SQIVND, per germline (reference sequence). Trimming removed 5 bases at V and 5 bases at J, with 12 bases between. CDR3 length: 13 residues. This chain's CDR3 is CASSPQPTTEAFF. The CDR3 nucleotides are TGTGCCAGTAGTCCTCAACCTACGACTGAAGCTTTCTTT.

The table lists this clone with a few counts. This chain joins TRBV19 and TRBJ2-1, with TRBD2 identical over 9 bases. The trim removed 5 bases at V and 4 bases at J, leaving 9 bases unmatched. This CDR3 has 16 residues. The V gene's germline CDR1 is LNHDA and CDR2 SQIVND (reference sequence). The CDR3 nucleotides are TGTGCCAGTAGTTACAGTAGCGGGAGTTCGTACAATGAGCAGTTCTTC. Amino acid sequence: CASSYSSGSSYNEQFF.

CDR3 residues: CASSQDQVPRALSYNEQFF. The CDR3 DNA is TGTGCCAGCAGCCAAGATCAAGTCCCGCGGGCCCTTTCCTACAATGAGCAGTTCTTC. V gene TRBV4-2 combines with J gene TRBJ2-1; a possible D gene is TRBD2 (5 bases). The germline V gene has CDR1 LGHNA and CDR2 YNFKEQ. The CDR3 runs to 19 residues. V lost 0 bases and J lost 1, with 19 bases in between.

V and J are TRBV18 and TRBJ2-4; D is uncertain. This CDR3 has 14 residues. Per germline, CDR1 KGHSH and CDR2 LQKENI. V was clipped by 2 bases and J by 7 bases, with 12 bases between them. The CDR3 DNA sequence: TGTGCCAGCTCACCAGGGTTGGCAGGCAACATTCAGTACTTC. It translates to CASSPGLAGNIQYF.

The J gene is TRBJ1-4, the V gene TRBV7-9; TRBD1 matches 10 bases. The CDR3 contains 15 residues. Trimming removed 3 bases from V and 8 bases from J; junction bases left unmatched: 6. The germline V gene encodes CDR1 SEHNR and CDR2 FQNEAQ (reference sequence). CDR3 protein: CASSFGQGEGEKLFF. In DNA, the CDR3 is TGTGCCAGCAGCTTTGGACAGGGGGAAGGAGAAAAACTGTTTTTT.